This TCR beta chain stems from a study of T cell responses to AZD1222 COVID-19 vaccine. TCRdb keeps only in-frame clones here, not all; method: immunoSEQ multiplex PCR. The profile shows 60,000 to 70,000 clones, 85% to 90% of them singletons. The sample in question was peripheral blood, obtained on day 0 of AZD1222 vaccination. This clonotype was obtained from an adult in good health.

The CDR3 loop is CATSDLQASGGSYEQYF. The CDR3 nucleotides are TGTGCCACCAGTGATTTGCAGGCTAGCGGGGGCTCCTACGAGCAGTACTTC. The V call is TRBV24-1, the J call TRBJ2-7, with 10 bases that match TRBD2. The V and J ends lost 0 bases and 0 bases, in that order; junction bases with no gene match: 4. The CDR3 has 17 amino acids. Germline V lookup: CDR1 KGHDR, CDR2 SFDVKD.